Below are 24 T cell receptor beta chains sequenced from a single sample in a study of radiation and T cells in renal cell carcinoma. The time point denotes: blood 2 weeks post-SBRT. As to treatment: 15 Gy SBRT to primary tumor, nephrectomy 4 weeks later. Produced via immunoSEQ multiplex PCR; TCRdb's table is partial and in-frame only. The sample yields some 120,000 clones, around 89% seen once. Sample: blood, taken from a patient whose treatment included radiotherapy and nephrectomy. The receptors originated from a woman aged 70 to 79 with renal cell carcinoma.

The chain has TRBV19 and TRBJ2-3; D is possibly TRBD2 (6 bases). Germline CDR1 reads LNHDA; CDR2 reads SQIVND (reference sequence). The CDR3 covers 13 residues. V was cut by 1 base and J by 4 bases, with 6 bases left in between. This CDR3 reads CASSIGGADTQYF. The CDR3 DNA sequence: TGTGCCAGTAGTATAGGGGGGGCAGATACGCAGTATTTT.

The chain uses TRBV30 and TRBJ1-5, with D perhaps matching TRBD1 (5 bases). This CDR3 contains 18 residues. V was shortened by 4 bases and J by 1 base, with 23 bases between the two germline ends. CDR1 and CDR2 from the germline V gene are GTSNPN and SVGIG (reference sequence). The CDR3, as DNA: TGTGCCTGGAATAGGGGACGGACGATGGGGGAAAGCAATCAGCCCCAGCATTTT. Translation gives CAWNRGRTMGESNQPQHF.

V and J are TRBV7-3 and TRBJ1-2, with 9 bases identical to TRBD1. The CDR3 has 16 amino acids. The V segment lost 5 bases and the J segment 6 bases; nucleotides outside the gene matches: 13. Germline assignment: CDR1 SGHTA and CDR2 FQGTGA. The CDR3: CASSPNGPWTGDGYTF. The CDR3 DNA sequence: TGTGCCAGCAGCCCGAATGGTCCTTGGACAGGGGATGGCTACACCTTC.

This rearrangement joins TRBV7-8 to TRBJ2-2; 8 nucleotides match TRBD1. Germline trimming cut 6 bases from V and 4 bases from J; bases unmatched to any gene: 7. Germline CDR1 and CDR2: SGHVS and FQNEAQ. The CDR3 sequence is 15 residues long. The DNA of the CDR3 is TGTGCCAGCAGTCGGGACAGGCCCCTCACCGGGGAGCTGTTTTTT. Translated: CASSRDRPLTGELFF.

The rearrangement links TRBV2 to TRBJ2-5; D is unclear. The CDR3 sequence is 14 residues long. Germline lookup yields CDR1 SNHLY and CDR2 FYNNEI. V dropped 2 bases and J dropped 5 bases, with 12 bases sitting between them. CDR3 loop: CASSESVRRETQYF. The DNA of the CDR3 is TGTGCCAGCAGTGAATCGGTTCGGCGGGAGACCCAGTACTTC.

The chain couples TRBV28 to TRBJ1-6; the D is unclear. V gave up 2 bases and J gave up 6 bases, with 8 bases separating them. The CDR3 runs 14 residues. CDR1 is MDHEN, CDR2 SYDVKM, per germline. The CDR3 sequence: CASSLPGANSPLHF. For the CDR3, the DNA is TGTGCCAGCAGTTTACCGGGAGCTAATTCACCCCTCCACTTT.

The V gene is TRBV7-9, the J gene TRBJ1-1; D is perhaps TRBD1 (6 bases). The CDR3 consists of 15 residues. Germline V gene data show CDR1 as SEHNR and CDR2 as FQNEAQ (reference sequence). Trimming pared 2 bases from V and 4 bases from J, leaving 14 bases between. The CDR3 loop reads CASSLYGTSGTEAFF. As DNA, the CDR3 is TGTGCCAGCAGCTTATATGGGACATCAGGCACTGAAGCTTTCTTT.

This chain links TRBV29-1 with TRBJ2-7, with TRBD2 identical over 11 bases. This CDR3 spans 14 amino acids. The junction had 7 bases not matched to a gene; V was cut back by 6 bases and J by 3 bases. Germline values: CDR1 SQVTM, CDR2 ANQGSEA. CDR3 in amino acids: CSVATSGGNYEQYF. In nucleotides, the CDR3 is TGCAGCGTCGCAACTAGCGGGGGAAACTACGAGCAGTACTTC.

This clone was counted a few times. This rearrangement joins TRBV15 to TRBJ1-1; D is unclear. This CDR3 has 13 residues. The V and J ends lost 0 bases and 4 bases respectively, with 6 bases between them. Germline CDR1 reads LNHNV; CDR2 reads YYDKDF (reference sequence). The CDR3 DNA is TGTGCCACCAGCAGAGATCTTTCCACTGAAGCTTTCTTT. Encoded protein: CATSRDLSTEAFF.

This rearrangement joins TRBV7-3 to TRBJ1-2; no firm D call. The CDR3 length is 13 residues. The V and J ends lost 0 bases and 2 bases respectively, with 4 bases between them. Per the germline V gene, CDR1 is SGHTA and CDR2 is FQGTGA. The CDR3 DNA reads TGTGCCAGCAGCTTAACTCCGAACTATGGCTACACCTTC. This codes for CASSLTPNYGYTF.

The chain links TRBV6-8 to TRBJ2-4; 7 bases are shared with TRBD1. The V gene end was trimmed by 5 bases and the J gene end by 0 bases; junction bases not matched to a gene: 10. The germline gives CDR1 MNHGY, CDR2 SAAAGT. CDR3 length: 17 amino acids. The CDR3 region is CASSRRQGKLAKNIQYF. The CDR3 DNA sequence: TGTGCCAGCAGTCGACGACAGGGAAAACTAGCCAAAAACATTCAGTACTTC.

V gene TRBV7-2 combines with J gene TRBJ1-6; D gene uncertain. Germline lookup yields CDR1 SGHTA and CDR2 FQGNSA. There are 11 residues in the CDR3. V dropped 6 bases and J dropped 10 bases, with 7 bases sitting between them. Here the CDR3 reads CASSASSPLHF. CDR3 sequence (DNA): TGTGCCAGCAGTGCCTCATCACCCCTCCACTTT.

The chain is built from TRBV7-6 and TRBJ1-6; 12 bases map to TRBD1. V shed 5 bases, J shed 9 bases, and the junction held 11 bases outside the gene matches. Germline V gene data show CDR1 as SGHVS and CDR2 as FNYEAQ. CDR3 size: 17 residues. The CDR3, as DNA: TGTGCCAGCAGCCCCACGGGACAGGGGGCAAGTACTTCACCCCTCCACTTT. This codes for CASSPTGQGASTSPLHF.

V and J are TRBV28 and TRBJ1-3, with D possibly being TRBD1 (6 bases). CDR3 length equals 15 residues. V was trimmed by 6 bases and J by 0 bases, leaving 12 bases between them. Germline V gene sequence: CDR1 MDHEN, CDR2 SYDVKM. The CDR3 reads CASSPGVSSGNTIYF. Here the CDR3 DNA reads TGTGCCAGCAGCCCAGGGGTGTCCTCTGGAAACACCATATATTTT.

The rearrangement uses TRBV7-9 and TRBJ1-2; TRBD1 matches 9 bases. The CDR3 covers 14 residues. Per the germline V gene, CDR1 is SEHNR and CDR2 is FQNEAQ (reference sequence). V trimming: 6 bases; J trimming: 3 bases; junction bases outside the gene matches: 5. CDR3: CASRLDRGDYGYTF. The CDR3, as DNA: TGTGCCAGCAGGCTGGACAGGGGTGACTATGGCTACACCTTC.

The CDR3 region is CASSQESVWAGARPDTQYF. CDR3 in DNA: TGTGCCAGCAGCCAAGAATCAGTGTGGGCGGGGGCAAGACCAGATACGCAGTATTTT. The rearrangement links TRBV4-2 to TRBJ2-3, with D perhaps TRBD2 (7 bases). Trimming left V 0 bases short and J 4 bases short, with 23 bases between. Germline V CDR1 and CDR2: LGHNA, YNFKEQ. The CDR3 is 19 amino acids.

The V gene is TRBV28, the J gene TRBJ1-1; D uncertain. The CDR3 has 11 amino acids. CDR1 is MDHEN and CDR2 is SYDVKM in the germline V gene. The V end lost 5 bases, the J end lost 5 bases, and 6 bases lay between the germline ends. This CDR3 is CASSRLTEAFF. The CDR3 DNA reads TGTGCCAGCAGTAGATTGACTGAAGCTTTCTTT.

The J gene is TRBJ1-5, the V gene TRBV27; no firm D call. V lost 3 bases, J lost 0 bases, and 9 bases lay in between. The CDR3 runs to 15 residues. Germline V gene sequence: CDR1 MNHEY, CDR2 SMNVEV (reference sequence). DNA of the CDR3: TGTGCCAGCAGTTTGGACGGCCTTAGCAATCAGCCCCAGCATTTT. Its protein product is CASSLDGLSNQPQHF.

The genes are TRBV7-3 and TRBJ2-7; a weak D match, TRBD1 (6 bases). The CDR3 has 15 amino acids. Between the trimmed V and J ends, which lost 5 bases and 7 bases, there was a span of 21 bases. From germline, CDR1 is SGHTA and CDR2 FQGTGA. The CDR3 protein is CASSPYATGTGEQYF. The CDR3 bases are TGTGCCAGCAGCCCGTACGCTACAGGGACGGGGGAGCAGTACTTC.

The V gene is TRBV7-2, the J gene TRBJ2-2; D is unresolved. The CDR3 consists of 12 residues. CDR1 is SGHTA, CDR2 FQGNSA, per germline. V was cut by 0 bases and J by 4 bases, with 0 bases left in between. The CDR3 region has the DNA TGTGCCAGCAGCTTAGCCACCGGGGAGCTGTTTTTT. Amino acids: CASSLATGELFF.

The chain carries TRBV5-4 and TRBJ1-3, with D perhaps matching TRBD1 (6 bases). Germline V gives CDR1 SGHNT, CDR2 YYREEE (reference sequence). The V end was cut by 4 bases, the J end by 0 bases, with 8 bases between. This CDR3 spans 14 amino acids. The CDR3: CASSADSSGNTIYF. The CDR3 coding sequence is TGTGCCAGCAGCGCGGACAGCTCTGGAAACACCATATATTTT. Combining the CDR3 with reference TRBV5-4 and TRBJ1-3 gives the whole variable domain ETGVTQSPTHLIKTRGQQVTLRCSSQSGHNTVSWYQQALGQGPQFIFQYYREEENGRGNFPPRFSGLQFPNYSSELNVNALELDDSALYLCASSADSSGNTIYFGEGSWLTVV.

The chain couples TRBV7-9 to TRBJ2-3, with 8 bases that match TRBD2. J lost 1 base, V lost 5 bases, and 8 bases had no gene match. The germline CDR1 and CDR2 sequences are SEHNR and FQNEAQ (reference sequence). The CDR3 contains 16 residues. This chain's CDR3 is CASSLGSGGRTDTQYF. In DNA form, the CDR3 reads TGTGCCAGCAGCCTAGGCAGCGGGGGACGCACAGATACGCAGTATTTT.

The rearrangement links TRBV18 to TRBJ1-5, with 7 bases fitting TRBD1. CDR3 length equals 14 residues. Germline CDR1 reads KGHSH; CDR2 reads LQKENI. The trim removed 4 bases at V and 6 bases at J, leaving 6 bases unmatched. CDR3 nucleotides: TGTGCCAGCTCACAGGGGGCGCGAAGTCAGCCCCAGCATTTT. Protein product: CASSQGARSQPQHF.

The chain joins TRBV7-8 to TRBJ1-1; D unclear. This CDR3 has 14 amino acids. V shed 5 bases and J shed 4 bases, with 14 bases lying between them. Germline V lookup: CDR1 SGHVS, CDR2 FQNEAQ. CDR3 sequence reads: CASSLRPGSTEAFF. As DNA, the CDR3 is TGTGCCAGCAGCCTTAGGCCGGGGAGCACTGAAGCTTTCTTT.